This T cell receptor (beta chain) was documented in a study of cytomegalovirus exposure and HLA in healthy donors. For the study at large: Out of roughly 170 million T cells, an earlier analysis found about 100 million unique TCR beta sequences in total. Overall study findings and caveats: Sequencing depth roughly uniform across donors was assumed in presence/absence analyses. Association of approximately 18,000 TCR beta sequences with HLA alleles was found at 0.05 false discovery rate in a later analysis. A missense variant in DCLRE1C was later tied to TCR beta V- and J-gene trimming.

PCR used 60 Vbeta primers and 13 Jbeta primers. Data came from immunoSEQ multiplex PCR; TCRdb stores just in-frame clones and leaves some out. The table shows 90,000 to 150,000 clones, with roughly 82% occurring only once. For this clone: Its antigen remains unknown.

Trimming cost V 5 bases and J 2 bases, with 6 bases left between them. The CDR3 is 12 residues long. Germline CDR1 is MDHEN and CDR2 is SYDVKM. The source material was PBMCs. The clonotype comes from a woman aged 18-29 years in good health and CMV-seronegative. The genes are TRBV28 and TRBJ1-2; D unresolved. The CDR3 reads CASSDLNYGYTF. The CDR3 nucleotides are TGTGCCAGCAGTGACTTGAACTATGGCTACACCTTC.